The entry below describes one T cell receptor (beta chain). In the original analysis: Estimation of nucleated cell counts was performed using reference gene primer amplification. Assay used: immunoSEQ multiplex PCR; TCRdb lists only in-frame clones, some missing. For V, J and clone size, that table is used; D and trimming come from the DNA. The repertoire holds approximately 64,000 clones, roughly 85% seen once, with roughly 40% in the top ten. V was clipped by 2 bases and J by 4 bases; unmatched bases: 8. Germline CDR1 and CDR2: KGHSH and LQKENI. This CDR3 region has 15 residues. This record comes from a study of blood T cell repertoires in COVID-19. The overall study: Spain, Italy and the United States supplied samples that represented acute and convalescent COVID-19. PBMCs, B-cell-depleted T cells, or T cells provided the cDNA or gDNA that made up the material.

While infection was still active, Seattle patients were enrolled and then followed longitudinally. The chain couples TRBV18 to TRBJ2-7; 7 bases line up with TRBD2. This receptor was obtained from an older woman with COVID-19, enrolled during active disease. The sample taken for sequencing was peripheral blood. CDR3 in DNA: TGTGCCAGCTCACCAGGGCTAGCGGAACAATACGAGCAGTACTTC. Amino acids: CASSPGLAEQYEQYF.